Presented here are 9 T cell receptor beta chains from one specimen sequenced in a study of OX40 agonist ivuxolimab in advanced cancers. Clones were sequenced by immunoSEQ multiplex PCR, and TCRdb holds only the in-frame ones, with some missing. Among tens of thousands of clones listed, 75% to 85% were seen once. Source: CD4+ or CD8+ T cells sorted from blood, taken in a trial of the OX40 agonist ivuxolimab. These receptors were taken from an adult with an advanced solid tumor such as melanoma, head and neck, liver or kidney cancer.

The chain carries TRBV11-3 and TRBJ1-5; maybe TRBD1 (5 bases). V shed 0 bases and J shed 7 bases, with 13 bases lying between them. Germline V lookup: CDR1 SGHNT, CDR2 YENEEA. This CDR3 is 15 amino acids long. The CDR3 bases are TGTGCCAGCAGCTTAGATGGGCGGAGGGGCCAGCCCCAGCATTTT. Translating gives CASSLDGRRGQPQHF.

The V gene is TRBV30, the J gene TRBJ1-5; weak D call: TRBD1 (6 bases). The V gene's germline CDR1 is GTSNPN and CDR2 SVGIG (reference sequence). V gave up 2 bases and J gave up 3 bases, with 14 bases separating them. The CDR3 is made up of 15 amino acids. The CDR3 coding sequence is TGTGCCTGGAGTCTTCCGGGACACTTCAATCAGCCCCAGCATTTT. Its protein product is CAWSLPGHFNQPQHF.

The V and J genes are TRBV18 and TRBJ2-4; TRBD1 matches 7 bases. This CDR3 region has 14 residues. Germline trimming cut 4 bases from V and 6 bases from J; bases unmatched to any gene: 6. Per the germline V gene, CDR1 is KGHSH and CDR2 is LQKENI. The CDR3 here is CASSRTGAGNIQYF. CDR3 coding DNA: TGTGCCAGCTCACGAACAGGGGCCGGAAACATTCAGTACTTC.

V is TRBV7-9 and J is TRBJ1-3, with D maybe TRBD1 (6 bases). CDR1 and CDR2 (germline): SEHNR, FQNEAQ (reference sequence). Trimming pared 8 bases from V and 8 bases from J, leaving 22 bases between. CDR3 length equals 15 residues. The CDR3, as DNA: TGTGCCAGCGGGGGGGGCAAAGGGCCGAAGGACACCATATATTTT. It encodes CASGGGKGPKDTIYF.

This clone was observed a handful of times. The CDR3 is CASRQTSGTLQETQYF. Here the CDR3 DNA reads TGTGCCAGCAGGCAGACTAGCGGGACACTCCAAGAGACCCAGTACTTC. The V call is TRBV6-6, the J call TRBJ2-5; 11 bases are a match to TRBD2. Germline CDR1 and CDR2: MNHNY and SVGAGI (reference sequence). The trim removed 6 bases at V and 1 base at J, leaving 7 bases unmatched. This CDR3 is 16 amino acids long.

V is TRBV5-8 and J is TRBJ1-1; D is perhaps TRBD1 (5 bases). Trimming stripped 6 bases from V and 3 bases from J, with 12 bases between. CDR3 length: 13 amino acids. In germline, CDR1 is SGHTS, CDR2 YDEGEE. This CDR3 reads CASTRGGYTEAFF. The CDR3 bases are TGTGCCAGCACCCGGGGGGGGTACACTGAAGCTTTCTTT. Combining the CDR3 with reference TRBV5-8 and TRBJ1-1 gives the whole variable domain EAGVTQSPTHLIKTRGQQATLRCSPISGHTSVYWYQQALGLGLQFLLWYDEGEERNRGNFPPRFSGRQFPNYSSELNVNALELEDSALYLCASTRGGYTEAFFGQGTRLTVV.

The gene calls are TRBV30 and TRBJ2-1; D is undetermined. The CDR3 is 13 amino acids. Germline CDR1 is GTSNPN and CDR2 is SVGIG (reference sequence). V lost 4 bases and J 5 bases, leaving 12 bases between the germline ends. CDR3 nucleotides: TGTGCCTGGAAAAACGAGTACAACAATGAGCAGTTCTTC. Its protein product is CAWKNEYNNEQFF.

The rearrangement links TRBV4-1 to TRBJ1-5, with 8 bases aligning to TRBD1. The CDR3 spans 16 residues. Germline-derived CDR1 and CDR2 are MGHRA and YSYEKL. Trimming cost V 0 bases and J 3 bases; bases outside gene matches: 4. CDR3 bases: TGCGCCAGCAGCCAAGACCCGGGACAGGTCAATCAGCCCCAGCATTTT. It encodes CASSQDPGQVNQPQHF.

This clone was counted a few times. The V and J genes are TRBV27 and TRBJ2-7; 8 bases are a match to TRBD2. V dropped 6 bases and J dropped 2; count of bases not matched to a gene: 6. The CDR3 loop spans 14 amino acids. Germline assignment: CDR1 MNHEY and CDR2 SMNVEV (reference sequence). In nucleotides, the CDR3 is TGTGCCAGCAGCCCGTCCGGGAGGGCCTACGAGCAGTACTTC. Protein product: CASSPSGRAYEQYF.